This T cell receptor (beta chain) derives from a study of blood T cell repertoires in COVID-19 (TCRdb year 2020). Some background on the complete study: Samples from collaborators originated in the United States, Italy and Spain and spanned both the acute and convalescent phases of COVID-19. Where HLA class I and class II types were available, the types were taken from metadata supplied by the sample provider, not from assay-based typing. Nearly every sample came with metadata listing a de-identified subject ID, COVID-19 status, age in years and sex. Samples were obtained from the ongoing ImmuneRACE study (first 160 participants) and from 1,254 subjects provided by 6 global collaborators. The material from the prospective study consisted of cDNA or gDNA derived from T cells, B-cell-depleted T cells, or PBMCs. The repertoires were released in a freely available public database intended as a resource for research on the immune response to SARS-CoV-2. Deeply sampled blood TCRbeta repertoires from subjects exposed to, actively infected with, or recovered from COVID-19 were included in the dataset. Points the paper makes about the study in general: The quantity of clinical and demographic metadata differed by source and by participant and was supplied without curation.

A remark on this clone: Its specific antigen is unknown. Per-nucleotide qualities are absent, and no much larger clonotype sits a single base away.

Measured from the cysteine to the phenylalanine, the CDR3 is 13 residues long. The DNA shown is the 39-base CDR3, in frame from base 1. V was cut back by 4 bases and J by 3 bases, leaving a gap of 11 bases between them. CDR1 and CDR2, per the germline V gene, are SGHRS and YFSETQ. Each collaborating institution followed its own protocols to collect whole blood in K2EDTA tubes. For TCRbeta analysis, collaborators shipped samples in one of three forms: frozen whole blood, isolated PBMCs, or DNA extracted from either of those sample types. TCRbeta CDR3 regions were amplified from genomic DNA by means of the immunoSEQ Assay, a bias-controlled multiplex PCR. Processing in the source paper ran as follows. Nucleated cell counts per sample were estimated from amplification of reference gene primers within the assay. To quantify the absolute abundance of each unique TCRbeta CDR3 rearrangement, sequence reads were collapsed and filtered. For each sample, productive Simpson clonality was calculated as the square root of Simpson's diversity index across productive rearrangements. As stored in TCRdb, this immuneACCESS dataset retains in-frame rearrangements with V and J assigned. A fraction of the clones does not appear; measured against another copy, unresolved V genes explain less than half of the discrepancy, and the remainder lacks a known reason. Clone size and V and J calls were adopted from that table, with D and trimming inferred from the DNA. This sample holds 130,000 to 150,000 clones; roughly 80% were observed only once. Of the sample, 3% to 3.5% falls within the top ten clones.

The origin of this receptor is a woman older than 75 with acute or convalescent COVID-19. The source material was peripheral blood. The receptor chain draws on TRBV5-1 and TRBJ2-7; no D segment can be confidently identified. DNA sequence: TGCGCCAGCAGCGTAAACGAGGACTACGAGCAGTACTTC. It specifies CASSVNEDYEQYF. Joined to the reference TRBV5-1 and TRBJ2-7 proteins, this CDR3 gives the full variable domain: KAGVTQTPRYLIKTRGQQVTLSCSPISGHRSVSWYQQTPGQGLQFLFEYFSETQRNKGNFPGRFSGRQFSNSRSEMNVSTLELGDSALYLCASSVNEDYEQYFGPGTRLTVT.